One and the same sample provided the 7 T cell receptor beta chains below, sequenced in a study of CXCR3-negative and CXCR3-positive naive CD8 T cells. Study-level points and caveats: Naive CXCR3-positive cells had TRB CDR3s more hydrophobic than those of CXCR3-negative naive cells.

Their cognate antigens are unknown. The study made its TRB cDNA libraries by 5' RACE, adding UMI labels. TCRdb re-called the 5' RACE reads; every CDR3 protein appears as one record, without DNA. The table for this sample gives some 120,000 distinct CDR3 sequences. Sequencing was performed on naive CXCR3+ CD8+ T cells from blood. Subset of the sample: CD45RO-CCR7+CD27+CD95- naive CD8+ T cells expressing CXCR3 (TNR3+). The receptors were sampled from a human donor in good health. Some clones in this sample may be carry-over from other donors' samples.

The chain couples TRBV7-9 to TRBJ2-7; TCRdb designates TRBD1, a call that cannot be tested without DNA. The CDR3 is 14 residues long. In germline, CDR1 is SEHNR, CDR2 FQNEAQ (reference sequence). This CDR3 is CASSVRDTPYEQYF.

The chain uses TRBV20-1 and TRBJ2-7. This CDR3 is built from 13 residues. Germline V gene sequence: CDR1 DFQATT, CDR2 SNEGSKA (reference sequence). The CDR3 is CSATKGSNYEQYF.

The genes are TRBV29-1 and TRBJ2-1; TCRdb's assignment of TRBD2 cannot be checked, as there is no DNA. Germline V gives CDR1 SQVTM, CDR2 ANQGSEA. There are 17 residues in the CDR3. CDR3 region: CSVEDLGLAGAGNEQLF.

The chain recombines TRBV27 with TRBJ1-3; TCRdb outputs TRBD1, but without DNA this stays unchecked. This CDR3 is 14 amino acids long. Germline V gives CDR1 MNHEY, CDR2 SMNVEV (reference sequence). This CDR3 reads CASRDSGSGNTIYF.

The chain links TRBV20-1 to TRBJ2-5; lacking DNA, the TRBD1 call made by TCRdb goes unchecked. This CDR3 spans 14 amino acids. CDR1 and CDR2 (germline): DFQATT, SNEGSKA (reference sequence). The CDR3 region is CSGKAPAIQETQYF.

The chain uses TRBV15 and TRBJ2-1; TCRdb's D call of TRBD2 is untestable without DNA. Germline V gene sequence: CDR1 LNHNV, CDR2 YYDKDF (reference sequence). The CDR3 runs 14 residues. Here the CDR3 reads CATSSSLADNEQFF.

The chain links TRBV11-2 to TRBJ1-2; TCRdb picks TRBD1, but there is no DNA to check that call. This CDR3 has 16 amino acids. Germline-derived CDR1 and CDR2 are SGHAT and FQNNGV. The CDR3 loop is CASSAGQGGFNYGYTF.